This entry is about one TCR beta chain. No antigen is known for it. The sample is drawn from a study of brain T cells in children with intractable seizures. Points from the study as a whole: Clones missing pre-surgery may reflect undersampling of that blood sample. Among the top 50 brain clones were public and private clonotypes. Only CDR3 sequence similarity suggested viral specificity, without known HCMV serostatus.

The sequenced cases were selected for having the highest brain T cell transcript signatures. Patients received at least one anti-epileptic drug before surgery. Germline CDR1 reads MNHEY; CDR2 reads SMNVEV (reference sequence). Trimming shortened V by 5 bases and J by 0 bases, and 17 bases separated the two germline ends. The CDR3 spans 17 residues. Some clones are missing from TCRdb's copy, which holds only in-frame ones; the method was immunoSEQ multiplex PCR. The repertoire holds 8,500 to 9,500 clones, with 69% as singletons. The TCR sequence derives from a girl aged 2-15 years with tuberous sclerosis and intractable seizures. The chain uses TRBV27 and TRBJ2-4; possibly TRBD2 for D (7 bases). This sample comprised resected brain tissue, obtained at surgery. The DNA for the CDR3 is TGTGCCAGCAGTGGAGGGGGAGGGCTTGGAGCCAAAAACATTCAGTACTTC. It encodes CASSGGGGLGAKNIQYF.